The next 30 T cell receptor beta chains were all read from a single sample in a study of blood T cells in healthy people across ages. It was with a sample-barcoded 5' primer and a J-beta primer mix that a second PCR of roughly 7 to 12 cycles was run. From the 5' RACE reads, TCRdb called clonotypes with MiXCR, one entry per CDR3 protein. The table has more than 700,000 distinct CDR3 sequences, roughly 50% seen once. Input material: blood. The origin of the receptors is a man older than 75 in good health.

This clonotype has just one count. The genes are TRBV12-3 or TRBV12-4 and TRBJ2-3; D perhaps matches TRBD2 (6 bases). The CDR3 is 15 amino acids. Trimming cost V 3 bases and J 6 bases, with 16 bases left between them. For the CDR3, the DNA is TGTGCCAGCAGTTTTGGAGCGGGCTTCCAGGATACGCAGTATTTT. Translated, it gives CASSFGAGFQDTQYF.

V and J are TRBV27 and TRBJ1-6; D gene unclear. Trimming left V 6 bases short and J 0 bases short, with 12 bases between. Germline-derived CDR1 and CDR2 are MNHEY and SMNVEV (reference sequence). The CDR3 loop spans 16 amino acids. The CDR3 region is CASRPGRDSYNSPLHF. The CDR3 region has the DNA TGTGCCAGCAGGCCCGGGAGAGACTCCTATAATTCACCCCTCCACTTT.

This rearrangement joins TRBV7-9 to TRBJ1-4, with D unclear. Deletions cut 5 bases from V and 8 bases from J, with 18 bases between. The CDR3 runs 15 residues. The germline CDR1 and CDR2 sequences are SEHNR and FQNEAQ (reference sequence). The DNA of the CDR3 is TGTGCCAGCAGCCCGGCGGGTTTAGGGAGCGAAAAACTGTTTTTT. It codes for CASSPAGLGSEKLFF. The full variable domain, completed using reference TRBV7-9 and TRBJ1-4, is DTGVSQNPRHKITKRGQNVTFRCDPISEHNRLYWYRQTLGQGPEFLTYFQNEAQLEKSRLLSDRFSAERPKGSFSTLEIQRTEQGDSAMYLCASSPAGLGSEKLFFGSGTQLSVL.

The chain links TRBV20-1 to TRBJ2-1; the D gene is possibly TRBD2 (5 bases). The CDR3 contains 14 residues. V lost 1 base, J lost 7 bases, and 14 bases lay in between. Per the germline V gene, CDR1 is DFQATT and CDR2 is SNEGSKA (reference sequence). In nucleotides, the CDR3 is TGCAGTGCTAGAGGAGGGCCCTCAGGAAATGAGCAGTTCTTC. Protein: CSARGGPSGNEQFF.

The chain carries TRBV6-5 and TRBJ2-3, with D tentatively TRBD2 (6 bases). Trimming removed 4 bases from V and 14 bases from J, with 34 bases in between. CDR3 size: 18 residues. Germline CDR1 MNHEY, CDR2 SVGAGI. CDR3 DNA: TGTGCCAGCAGTTCGTGGTCCCCGCAGGGAGGTCGGCACAGATACGCGTATTTT. Encoded protein: CASSSWSPQGGRHRYAYF.

V gene TRBV2 combines with J gene TRBJ1-1, with 7 bases fitting TRBD1. V lost 7 bases to trimming and J lost 1 base; unmatched junction nucleotides: 6. From germline, CDR1 is SNHLY and CDR2 FYNNEI. This CDR3 comprises 14 residues. In DNA form, the CDR3 reads TGTGCCAGCATCGGACAGGCGAAGAACACTGAAGCTTTCTTT. This gives the protein CASIGQAKNTEAFF. Full variable domain (remainder filled in from reference TRBV2 and TRBJ1-1): EPEVTQTPSHQVTQMGQEVILRCVPISNHLYFYWYRQILGQKVEFLVSFYNNEISEKSEIFDDQFSVERPDGSNFTLKIRSTKLEDSAMYFCASIGQAKNTEAFFGQGTRLTVV.

This chain connects TRBV29-1 to TRBJ2-4; 9 positions agree with TRBD1. The end of the DNA is better explained by TRBJ2-7, so the J call may be wrong. The CDR3 runs to 13 residues. The V gene's germline CDR1 is SQVTM and CDR2 ANQGSEA. DNA for the CDR3: TGCAGCGTAGAGACGGGACAGGGCCCCGAGCAGTACTTC. The encoded protein is CSVETGQGPEQYF.

The V gene is TRBV12-3 or TRBV12-4, the J gene TRBJ1-2, with 7 bases lining up with TRBD1. CDR3 length equals 15 residues. V gave up 4 bases and J gave up 3 bases; unmatched junction bases: 8. The CDR3 here is CASSYSSQGYYGYTF. Here the CDR3 DNA reads TGTGCCAGCAGTTACTCCTCACAGGGGTACTATGGCTACACCTTC.

The genes are TRBV20-1 and TRBJ2-1; no clear D. Germline CDR1 and CDR2: DFQATT and SNEGSKA (reference sequence). The CDR3 covers 14 residues. Between the trimmed V and J ends, which lost 6 bases and 3 bases, there was a span of 15 bases. The CDR3 sequence: CSARSQKRYNEQFF. CDR3 sequence (DNA): TGCAGTGCCCGTAGCCAGAAGCGCTACAATGAGCAGTTCTTC.

The V and J genes are TRBV9 and TRBJ1-5; D is ambiguous. With 0 bases removed from V and 7 bases from J, the gap between germline ends came to 14 bases. Germline lookup yields CDR1 SGDLS and CDR2 YYNGEE. CDR3 length: 15 amino acids. The DNA of the CDR3 is TGTGCCAGCAGCGTAGAGGGATTCCTTCGGCAGCCCCAGCATTTT. Residues: CASSVEGFLRQPQHF.

The gene calls are TRBV20-1 and TRBJ2-5; D unclear. Germline V gene data show CDR1 as DFQATT and CDR2 as SNEGSKA (reference sequence). This CDR3 is built from 14 residues. V gave up 5 bases and J gave up 2 bases, with 15 bases separating them. The CDR3 spells CSARPDGGQETQYF. The CDR3 DNA follows: TGCAGTGCTCGCCCGGACGGCGGTCAAGAGACCCAGTACTTC.

This clonotype was detected once. The gene calls are TRBV4-2 and TRBJ2-1; the match to TRBD2 covers 7 bases. The CDR3 is made up of 15 amino acids. Trimming cost V 6 bases and J 4 bases; bases outside gene matches: 9. Germline assignment: CDR1 LGHNA and CDR2 YNFKEQ. The CDR3 sequence is CASRTGTTQYNEQFF. CDR3 DNA sequence: TGTGCCAGCAGAACCGGGACTACACAATACAATGAGCAGTTCTTC.

This clonotype was observed a handful of times. The rearrangement links TRBV20-1 to TRBJ2-5; no clear D gene. The CDR3 has 13 amino acids. Germline CDR1 reads DFQATT; CDR2 reads SNEGSKA (reference sequence). Trimming took 3 bases from V and 4 from J, leaving 12 bases between them. This CDR3 is CSARAGLVETQYF. The CDR3 bases are TGCAGTGCTAGGGCTGGGCTGGTAGAGACCCAGTACTTC.

This clonotype was recorded a few times. The chain is built from TRBV6-5 and TRBJ2-7; D may correspond to TRBD1 or TRBD2 (5 bases each). The CDR3 totals 15 residues. Per the germline V gene, CDR1 is MNHEY and CDR2 is SVGAGI. The germline V and J ends were trimmed by 7 bases and 2 bases, with 18 bases remaining between them. The CDR3 region has the DNA TGTGCCAGCACCCAAGCAAGGGACCGAACCTACGAGCAGTACTTC. Translation: CASTQARDRTYEQYF.

This clonotype appeared a single time. The chain employs TRBV5-1 and TRBJ2-1, with 10 positions matching TRBD2. Germline V gene sequence: CDR1 SGHRS, CDR2 YFSETQ. V shed 4 bases and J 10 bases; nucleotides not matched to a gene: 14. The CDR3 length is 16 residues. The CDR3 coding sequence is TGCGCCAGCAGCGGAGGGGTGAGCGGGAGGGCATTAGAGCAGTTCTTC. Translated: CASSGGVSGRALEQFF.

This clonotype was detected only a few times. This sequence joins TRBV21-1 and TRBJ2-7; the D call in the table, TRBD1, was not verified against the DNA. TRBV21-1 represents a pseudogene. The CDR3 sequence is 16 residues long. The CDR3 DNA reads TGTGCCAGCAGCAAAGTGGCCAGGGGGGAACCCTACGAGCAGTACTTC. This translates into CASSKVARGEPYEQYF.

This clonotype was detected only a few times. This sequence joins TRBV7-3 and TRBJ2-3, with a tentative D call TRBD1 (5 bases). The V gene lost 1 base and the J gene lost 1 base, with 12 bases spanning the gap. CDR1 is SGHTA and CDR2 is FQGTGA in the germline V gene. The CDR3 length is 16 residues. CDR3 in amino acids: CASSLIAPTGTDTQYF. As DNA, the CDR3 is TGTGCCAGCAGCTTAATTGCCCCGACAGGCACAGATACGCAGTATTTT.

In nucleotides, the CDR3 is TGTGCCAGCAGCTTAGTGATGGCAGGGTGGGCTTTCTTT. This translates into CASSLVMAGWAFF. The rearrangement joins TRBV7-2 to TRBJ1-1; weak D call: TRBD1 (5 bases). The V gene lost 1 base and the J gene lost 11 bases, with 14 bases spanning the gap. The CDR3 totals 13 residues. The germline CDR1 and CDR2 sequences are SGHTA and FQGNSA.

The CDR3: CASSAGTGNQPQHF. The CDR3 DNA is TGTGCCAGCAGTGCCGGGACAGGCAATCAGCCCCAGCATTTT. The chain joins TRBV2 to TRBJ1-5; the match to TRBD1 covers 7 bases. The CDR3 is 14 amino acids. CDR1 and CDR2 from the germline V gene are SNHLY and FYNNEI. J was trimmed by 2 bases and V by 4 bases; bases with no gene match: 2.

The chain employs TRBV12-3 or TRBV12-4 and TRBJ1-1; D possibly corresponds to TRBD1 (5 bases). The CDR3 has 14 amino acids. V lost 2 bases, J lost 6 bases, and 13 bases lay in between. This chain's CDR3 is CASSLPGVLSEAFF. The CDR3 DNA reads as TGTGCCAGCAGTTTACCGGGGGTTCTCTCTGAAGCTTTCTTT.

This chain connects TRBV7-9 to TRBJ2-5; 12 bases line up with TRBD2. The germline V gene has CDR1 SEHNR and CDR2 FQNEAQ (reference sequence). The CDR3 is 18 residues long. J was trimmed by 1 base and V by 5 bases; bases with no gene match: 11. Here the CDR3 DNA reads TGTGCCAGCAGCCTGCGGGGAACTAGCGGGAGGACCCAAGAGACCCAGTACTTC. Translation: CASSLRGTSGRTQETQYF.

Comment on this clonotype: Mismatch with germline at one junction end may stem from a read error. V gene TRBV29-1 combines with J gene TRBJ2-3; TRBD2 agrees at 13 bases. The germline CDR1 and CDR2 sequences are SQVTM and ANQGSEA. The CDR3 extends over 15 amino acids. CDR3 region: CSVEGLAGVSGDAYF. The CDR3 DNA sequence: TGCAGCGTCGAAGGACTAGCGGGAGTAAGTGGAGACGCGTATTTT.

The rearrangement uses TRBV28 and TRBJ1-6; 9 bases are shared with TRBD1. J was trimmed by 10 bases and V by 6 bases; bases with no gene match: 13. This CDR3 has 16 residues. Germline V gene data show CDR1 as MDHEN and CDR2 as SYDVKM. The CDR3 DNA reads TGTGCCAGCAGATACCGGGGGGGACAGGGTCGATCACCCCTCCACTTT. This sequence encodes CASRYRGGQGRSPLHF.

The genes are TRBV2 and TRBJ2-3, with 7 bases matching TRBD1. The CDR3 totals 15 residues. The ends lost 6 bases at V and 3 bases at J; junction bases unmatched: 9. Germline assignment: CDR1 SNHLY and CDR2 FYNNEI. The CDR3 region is CASSTQGQKTDTQYF. The CDR3, as DNA: TGTGCCAGCAGCACTCAGGGACAGAAGACAGATACGCAGTATTTT.

The table lists this clonotype with a few counts. The rearrangement joins TRBV18 to TRBJ2-7; D might be TRBD1 or TRBD2, each matching 5 bases. The assigned J gene may be wrong: the sequence end matches TRBJ2-5 better. Per the germline V gene, CDR1 is KGHSH and CDR2 is LQKENI. The CDR3 totals 14 residues. In DNA form, the CDR3 reads TGTGCCAGCTCACCCCTGGACTCGAGGGGGACCCAGTACTTC. As protein: CASSPLDSRGTQYF.

The V gene is TRBV27, the J gene TRBJ2-5, with D tentatively TRBD1 (6 bases). V was shortened by 8 bases and J by 7 bases, with 32 bases between the two germline ends. This CDR3 is built from 18 residues. The germline V gene has CDR1 MNHEY and CDR2 SMNVEV (reference sequence). The CDR3 protein is CASGPQPPGTHRMGTQYF. The CDR3 DNA reads as TGTGCCAGCGGGCCCCAGCCACCCGGGACACACCGCATGGGGACCCAGTACTTC.

V usage is TRBV6-2 or TRBV6-3 and J usage is TRBJ1-5, with TRBD1 matching 9 bases. The CDR3 is 16 amino acids. The V gene's germline CDR1 is MNHEY and CDR2 SVGEGT. J was trimmed by 7 bases and V by 5 bases; bases with no gene match: 12. CDR3 residues: CASSQDRGVTRQPQHF. Written as DNA, the CDR3 is TGTGCCAGCAGTCAAGACAGGGGGGTGACTCGGCAGCCCCAGCATTTT.

The J gene is TRBJ2-7, the V gene TRBV13; 9 nucleotides align to TRBD1. The CDR3 runs 14 residues. Per the germline V gene, CDR1 is PRHDT and CDR2 is FYEKMQ (reference sequence). V lost 5 bases, J lost 6 bases, and 8 bases stayed unmatched. DNA for the CDR3: TGTGCCAGCAGCGTCGGACAGGGGTCCGGCGAGCAGTACTTC. It is translated as CASSVGQGSGEQYF.

J is TRBJ2-7 and V is TRBV5-1; weak D call: TRBD1 (6 bases). This CDR3 spans 16 amino acids. CDR1 and CDR2 from the germline V gene are SGHRS and YFSETQ. With 4 bases removed from V and 2 bases from J, the gap between germline ends came to 19 bases. CDR3: CASSSRGTLGPYEQYF. CDR3 coding DNA: TGCGCCAGCAGCAGCCGAGGGACACTGGGGCCCTACGAGCAGTACTTC.

V and J are TRBV7-3 and TRBJ2-3; D gene unclear. CDR1 is SGHTA, CDR2 FQGTGA, per germline. The CDR3 has 14 amino acids. The V and J ends lost 2 bases and 2 bases respectively, with 8 bases between them. CDR3: CASSLVGYTDTQYF. The CDR3, as DNA: TGTGCCAGCAGCTTAGTCGGCTACACAGATACGCAGTATTTT. Using reference TRBV7-3 and TRBJ2-3 for the parts outside the CDR3, the full variable domain is GAGVSQTPSNKVTEKGKYVELRCDPISGHTALYWYRQSLGQGPEFLIYFQGTGAADDSGLPNDRFFAVRPEGSVSTLKIQRTERGDSAVYLCASSLVGYTDTQYFGPGTRLTVL.